One and the same sample provided the 5 T cell receptor beta chains below, sequenced in a study of T cells in Graves' hyperthyroidism and ophthalmopathy. Amplification yielded TCR beta CDR3 regions, with RNA transcripts as the source. In the first-round RT-PCR of the TCR CDR3, the HTBI primer set was used. TCRdb itself ran the multiplex PCR reads through MiXCR, one entry per CDR3 protein. This sample has around 290,000 distinct CDR3 sequences, with more than 15% found just once. Sequencing was performed on blood. All receptors derive from a woman aged 55-69 years with Graves' ophthalmopathy.

This sequence joins TRBV28 and TRBJ2-5; D possibly matches TRBD1 or TRBD2 (5 bases each). The CDR3 covers 15 residues. Germline V gene sequence: CDR1 MDHEN, CDR2 SYDVKM. Trimming stripped 5 bases from V and 1 base from J, with 14 bases between. The CDR3 DNA follows: TGTGCCAGCAGTCCACTAGGCGACAGCCAAGAGACCCAGTACTTC. It specifies CASSPLGDSQETQYF. The full variable domain, its missing parts supplied by reference TRBV28 and TRBJ2-5, is DVKVTQSSRYLVKRTGEKVFLECVQDMDHENMFWYRQDPGLGLRLIYFSYDVKMKEKGDIPEGYSVSREKKERFSLILESASTNQTSMYLCASSPLGDSQETQYFGPGTRLLVL.

In its sample, this clonotype was seen a few times. The chain links TRBV20-1 to TRBJ2-2, with TRBD1 matching 11 bases. The J segment lost 5 bases and the V segment lost 1 base, leaving 12 bases of the junction unmatched. The V gene's germline CDR1 is DFQATT and CDR2 SNEGSKA (reference sequence). CDR3 length equals 18 residues. This CDR3 is CSARGPMVGQGVTGELFF. The CDR3 DNA reads as TGCAGTGCTAGAGGGCCGATGGTGGGACAGGGGGTAACCGGGGAGCTGTTTTTT.

The V gene is TRBV5-1, the J gene TRBJ2-5; TRBD1 aligns across 11 bases. Germline V gene sequence: CDR1 SGHRS, CDR2 YFSETQ. Trimming took 4 bases from V and 2 from J; bases not matched to a gene: 13. This CDR3 is 18 amino acids long. CDR3 loop: CASSAGQGANLRQETQYF. The DNA for the CDR3 is TGCGCCAGCAGCGCCGGACAGGGGGCGAATTTAAGACAAGAGACCCAGTACTTC.

This clonotype was found many times. The chain uses TRBV11-2 and TRBJ2-2; tentatively, D is TRBD1 (6 bases). The germline gives CDR1 SGHAT, CDR2 FQNNGV. V gave up 5 bases and J gave up 2 bases, with 9 bases separating them. CDR3 size: 14 residues. The CDR3 sequence is CASSGTLNTGELFF. The CDR3 DNA reads as TGTGCCAGCAGCGGGACATTAAACACCGGGGAGCTGTTTTTT.

This clonotype was observed a handful of times. The V gene is TRBV15, the J gene TRBJ2-7; perhaps TRBD1 as D (5 bases). Trimming took 1 base from V and 4 from J, leaving 8 bases between them. The CDR3 has 13 residues. Germline loops: CDR1 LNHNV, CDR2 YYDKDF (reference sequence). The CDR3 loop reads CATSRGQTYEQYF. CDR3 nucleotide sequence: TGTGCCACCAGCAGAGGACAGACTTACGAGCAGTACTTC.